This T cell receptor (beta chain) was identified during a study of STAT5B mutations in CD4+ large granular lymphocyte leukemia. Overall study results and limits: TRBV06-family usage was enriched in top patient clones (8/27) versus controls (2/35).

Using immunoSEQ multiplex PCR, the repertoire was profiled, and TCRdb retains in-frame clones only, with some absent. There are about 32,000 clones in the sample; around four fifths occur only once, and around 4.6% lies in the top ten. Worth noting for this clone: Its cognate antigen is unknown.

This CDR3 comprises 15 residues. The germline CDR1 and CDR2 sequences are SQVTM and ANQGSEA. V lost 7 bases, J lost 2 bases, and 11 bases stayed unmatched. The sample taken for sequencing was CD4+ T cells from blood buffy coats. This TCR was recovered from a human donor in good health. J is TRBJ2-3 and V is TRBV29-1; 8 bases are shared with TRBD2. CDR3 DNA sequence: TGCAGCGCACTTCGGGTAGCGGGGACCACAGATACGCAGTATTTT. Translated, it gives CSALRVAGTTDTQYF.